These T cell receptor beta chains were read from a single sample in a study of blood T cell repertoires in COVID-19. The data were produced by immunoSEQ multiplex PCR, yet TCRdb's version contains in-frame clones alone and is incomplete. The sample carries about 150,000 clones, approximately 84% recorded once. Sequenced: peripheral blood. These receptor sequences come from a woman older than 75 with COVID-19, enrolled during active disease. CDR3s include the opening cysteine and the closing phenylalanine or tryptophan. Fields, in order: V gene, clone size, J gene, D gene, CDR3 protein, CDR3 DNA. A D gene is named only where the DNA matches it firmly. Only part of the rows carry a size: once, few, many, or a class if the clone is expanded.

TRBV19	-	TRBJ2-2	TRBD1	CASTTGTGGTGELFF	TGTGCCAGTACAACCGGGACAGGGGGTACCGGGGAGCTGTTTTTT
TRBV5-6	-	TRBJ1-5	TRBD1	CASSRDREDQPQHF	TGTGCCAGCAGCCGGGACAGGGAGGATCAGCCCCAGCATTTT
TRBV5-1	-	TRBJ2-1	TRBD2	CASSPRVAGGLNEQFF	TGCGCCAGCAGCCCCAGGGTAGCGGGAGGGCTCAATGAGCAGTTCTTC
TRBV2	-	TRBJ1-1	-	CASSEARSGVNTEAFF	TGTGCCAGCAGTGAAGCGCGCTCAGGCGTGAACACTGAAGCTTTCTTT
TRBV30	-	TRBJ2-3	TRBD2	CAWNRGTSGGDTQYF	TGTGCCTGGAACCGGGGTACTAGCGGGGGAGATACGCAGTATTTT
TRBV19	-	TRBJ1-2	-	CASALQGINYGYTF	TGTGCCAGCGCTCTCCAGGGGATCAACTATGGCTACACCTTC
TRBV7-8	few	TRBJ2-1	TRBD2	CASSSSRPSSGSLYEQFF	TGTGCCAGCAGCTCCTCGCGGCCCTCTAGCGGGAGTCTCTATGAGCAGTTCTTC
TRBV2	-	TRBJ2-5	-	CATGPLSGETQYF	TGTGCCACCGGACCTCTAAGCGGAGAGACCCAGTACTTC
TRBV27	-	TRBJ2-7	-	CASSFRGGYNEQYF	TGTGCCAGCAGTTTTAGGGGGGGCTACAACGAGCAGTACTTC
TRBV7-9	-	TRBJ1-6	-	CASSFTGAMDSPLHF	TGTGCCAGCAGCTTCACCGGTGCTATGGATTCACCCCTCCACTTT
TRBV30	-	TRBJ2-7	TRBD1	CAWGQGTYEQYF	TGTGCCTGGGGACAGGGGACCTACGAGCAGTACTTC